A single sample gave rise to the 9 T cell receptor beta chains below, sequenced in a study of OX40 agonist ivuxolimab in advanced cancers. The protocol was immunoSEQ multiplex PCR, while the TCRdb copy is restricted to in-frame clones and leaves out a portion. This sample carries 55,000 to 75,000 clones, around 85% of them seen once, and the ten largest clones take approximately 1%. The specimen was CD4+ or CD8+ T cells sorted from blood, collected in a trial of the OX40 agonist ivuxolimab. The receptors were sampled from an adult with an advanced solid tumor such as melanoma, head and neck, liver or kidney cancer.

The chain couples TRBV7-9 to TRBJ1-1, with no clear D. V was clipped by 0 bases and J by 0 bases, with 2 bases between them. This CDR3 contains 13 residues. Germline CDR1 SEHNR, CDR2 FQNEAQ (reference sequence). The CDR3 DNA is TGTGCCAGCAGCTTAGCCCTGAACACTGAAGCTTTCTTT. It translates to CASSLALNTEAFF.

The V and J genes are TRBV15 and TRBJ2-5; D is undetermined. TRBJ2-7 matches the DNA end more closely, so the J call is doubtful. The germline V gene has CDR1 LNHNV and CDR2 YYDKDF (reference sequence). CDR3 size: 15 residues. CDR3 nucleotide sequence: TGTGCCACCAGCAGAGAAATGGGGTTGGAATACGAGCAGTACTTC. It specifies CATSREMGLEYEQYF.

V gene TRBV6-1 combines with J gene TRBJ2-7; weak D call: TRBD2 (5 bases). V dropped 1 base and J dropped 2 bases, with 12 bases sitting between them. The CDR3 has 15 residues. Germline lookup yields CDR1 MNHNS and CDR2 SASEGT. CDR3 sequence: CASSEDPTTTYEQYF. The CDR3 nucleotides read TGTGCCAGCAGTGAAGACCCGACTACTACCTACGAGCAGTACTTC.

This clone was picked up one time. This chain connects TRBV6-1 to TRBJ1-6; D gene unclear. Germline CDR1 MNHNS, CDR2 SASEGT. The CDR3 length is 12 residues. The ends were cut back, 7 bases at V and 6 bases at J, with 7 bases in the middle. In nucleotides, the CDR3 is TGTGCCAGCACTCGCGGTAATTCACCCCTCCACTTT. Protein: CASTRGNSPLHF.

CDR3 sequence reads: CASSFGGAYNEQFF. The CDR3 DNA sequence: TGTGCCAGCAGCTTCGGAGGGGCGTACAATGAGCAGTTCTTC. The rearrangement links TRBV11-3 to TRBJ2-1; D is possibly TRBD2 (6 bases). V was trimmed by 3 bases and J by 4 bases, leaving 10 bases between them. This CDR3 comprises 14 residues. Germline V gene data show CDR1 as SGHNT and CDR2 as YENEEA.

This clone has just a few counts. The V and J genes are TRBV5-1 and TRBJ2-7, with D uncertain. Trimming shortened V by 1 base and J by 0 bases, and 17 bases separated the two germline ends. This CDR3 is built from 17 residues. The germline V gene encodes CDR1 SGHRS and CDR2 YFSETQ. The CDR3 DNA reads TGCGCCAGCAGCTTGAGAGGTGGACCACTACTCTCCTACGAGCAGTACTTC. Its translation is CASSLRGGPLLSYEQYF.

The rearrangement links TRBV7-2 to TRBJ2-7; the D gene is possibly TRBD1 (5 bases). Trimming pared 4 bases from V and 4 bases from J, leaving 11 bases between. Germline CDR1 reads SGHTA; CDR2 reads FQGNSA. The CDR3 length is 13 residues. CDR3 sequence reads: CASSSTGSYEQYF. CDR3 DNA sequence: TGTGCCAGCAGCTCCACAGGTTCTTACGAGCAGTACTTC.

The V gene is TRBV5-1, the J gene TRBJ2-7, with D possibly being TRBD1 (6 bases). Between the trimmed V and J ends, which lost 4 bases and 5 bases, there was a span of 13 bases. The V gene's germline CDR1 is SGHRS and CDR2 YFSETQ. The CDR3 spans 13 residues. CDR3: CASSTQGLHEQYF. CDR3 in DNA: TGCGCCAGCAGCACCCAGGGGCTCCACGAGCAGTACTTC. The complete variable domain, with remaining parts taken from reference TRBV5-1 and TRBJ2-7, reads KAGVTQTPRYLIKTRGQQVTLSCSPISGHRSVSWYQQTPGQGLQFLFEYFSETQRNKGNFPGRFSGRQFSNSRSEMNVSTLELGDSALYLCASSTQGLHEQYFGPGTRLTVT.

The rearrangement links TRBV11-3 to TRBJ2-3; D gene ambiguous. Looked up from germline, CDR1 is SGHNT and CDR2 is YENEEA. The CDR3 consists of 12 residues. V gave up 3 bases and J gave up 5 bases, with 6 bases separating them. The DNA of the CDR3 is TGTGCCAGCAGCTTGACGGGAGATACGCAGTATTTT. Encoded protein: CASSLTGDTQYF. Full variable domain (rest looked up from reference TRBV11-3 and TRBJ2-3): EAGVVQSPRYKIIEKKQPVAFWCNPISGHNTLYWYLQNLGQGPELLIRYENEEAVDDSQLPKDRFSAERLKGVDSTLKIQPAELGDSAVYLCASSLTGDTQYFGPGTRLTVL.